This T cell receptor (beta chain) originates from a study of blood T cell repertoires in COVID-19. Background on the study: T cells, B-cell-depleted T cells, or PBMCs supplied cDNA or gDNA.

Trimming cost V 2 bases and J 3 bases, with 4 bases left between them. CDR3 length equals 13 residues. Looked up from germline, CDR1 is MDHEN and CDR2 is SYDVKM. In the original analysis: Estimation of nucleated cell counts was performed using reference gene primer amplification. The assay was immunoSEQ multiplex PCR, and TCRdb's table has in-frame clones only and misses some. V, J and clone size are those of that table, while D and trimming were read from the DNA. Of 90,000 to 120,000 clones detected, approximately 70% appear once; the ten largest clones hold about 2%. The J gene is TRBJ1-4, the V gene TRBV28; D ambiguous. The clonotype originates from a woman aged 40 to 50 with acute or convalescent COVID-19. The sample was peripheral blood. CDR3 in DNA: TGTGCCAGCAGTTTACGGGCTAATGAAAAACTGTTTTTT. It translates to CASSLRANEKLFF.